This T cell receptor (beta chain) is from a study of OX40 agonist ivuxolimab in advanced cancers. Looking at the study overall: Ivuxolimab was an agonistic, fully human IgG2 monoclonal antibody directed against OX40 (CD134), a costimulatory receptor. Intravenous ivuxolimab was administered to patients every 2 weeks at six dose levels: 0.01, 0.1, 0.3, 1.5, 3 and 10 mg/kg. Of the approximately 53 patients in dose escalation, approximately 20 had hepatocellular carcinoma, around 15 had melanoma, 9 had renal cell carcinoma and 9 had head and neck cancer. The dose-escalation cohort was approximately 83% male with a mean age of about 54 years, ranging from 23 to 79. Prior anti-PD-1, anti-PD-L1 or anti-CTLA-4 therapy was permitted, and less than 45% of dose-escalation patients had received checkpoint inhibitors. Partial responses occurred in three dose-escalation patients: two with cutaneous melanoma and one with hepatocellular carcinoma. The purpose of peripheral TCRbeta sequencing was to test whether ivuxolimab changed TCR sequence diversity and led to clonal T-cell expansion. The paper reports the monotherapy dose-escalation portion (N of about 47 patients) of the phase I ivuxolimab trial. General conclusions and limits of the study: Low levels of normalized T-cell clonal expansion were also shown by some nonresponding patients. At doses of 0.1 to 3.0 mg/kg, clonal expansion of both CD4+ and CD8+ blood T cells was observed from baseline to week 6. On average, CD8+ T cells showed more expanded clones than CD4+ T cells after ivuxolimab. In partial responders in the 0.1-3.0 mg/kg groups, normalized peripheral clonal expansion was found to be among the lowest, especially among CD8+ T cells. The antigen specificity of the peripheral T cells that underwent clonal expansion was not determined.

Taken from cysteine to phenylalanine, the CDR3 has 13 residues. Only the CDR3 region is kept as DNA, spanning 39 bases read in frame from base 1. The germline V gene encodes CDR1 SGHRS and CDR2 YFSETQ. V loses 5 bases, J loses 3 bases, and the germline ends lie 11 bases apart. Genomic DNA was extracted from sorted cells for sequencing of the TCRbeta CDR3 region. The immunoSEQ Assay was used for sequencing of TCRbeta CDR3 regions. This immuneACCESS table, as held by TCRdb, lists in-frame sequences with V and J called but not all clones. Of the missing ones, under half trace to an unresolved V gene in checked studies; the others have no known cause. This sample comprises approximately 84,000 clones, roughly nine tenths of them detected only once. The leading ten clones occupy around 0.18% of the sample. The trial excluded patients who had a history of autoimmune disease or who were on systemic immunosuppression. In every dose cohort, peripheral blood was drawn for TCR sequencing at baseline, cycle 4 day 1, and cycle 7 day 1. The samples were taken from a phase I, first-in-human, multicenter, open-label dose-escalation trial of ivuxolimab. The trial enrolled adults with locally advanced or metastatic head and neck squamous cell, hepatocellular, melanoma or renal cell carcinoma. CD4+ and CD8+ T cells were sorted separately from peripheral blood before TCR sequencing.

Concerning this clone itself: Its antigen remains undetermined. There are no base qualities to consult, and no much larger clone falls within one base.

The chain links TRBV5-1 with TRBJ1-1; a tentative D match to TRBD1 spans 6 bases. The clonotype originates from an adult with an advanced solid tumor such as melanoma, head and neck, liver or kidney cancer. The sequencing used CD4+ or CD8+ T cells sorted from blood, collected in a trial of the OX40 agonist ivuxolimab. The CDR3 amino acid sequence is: CASSPQGHTEAFF. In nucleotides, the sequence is TGCGCCAGCAGTCCCCAGGGGCACACTGAAGCTTTCTTT.